Each of the 16 T cell receptor beta chains below was sequenced from the same sample in a study of technical replicates of blood from a few donors. The protocol was immunoSEQ multiplex PCR, while the TCRdb copy is restricted to in-frame clones and leaves out a portion. The repertoire holds over 55,000 clones, with around 97% as singletons. The sequencing input was T cells isolated from PBMCs. The origin of the receptors is a human donor in good health.

The CDR3 region has the DNA TGTGCCATCAGTGAGTCCGGACAGGCCTATGGCTACACCTTC. The encoded protein is CAISESGQAYGYTF. This chain connects TRBV10-3 to TRBJ1-2, with 7 positions matching TRBD1. Germline V gives CDR1 ENHRY, CDR2 SYGVKD. The CDR3 spans 14 residues. Losses at the gene ends were 0 bases for V and 4 bases for J; bases not matched to a gene: 2.

The chain carries TRBV28 and TRBJ2-1, with D possibly matching TRBD2 (6 bases). Germline CDR1 is MDHEN and CDR2 is SYDVKM. The V end lost 8 bases, the J end lost 2 bases, and 10 bases lay between the germline ends. The CDR3 runs 13 residues. The CDR3: CASAGPPYNEQFF. For the CDR3, the DNA is TGTGCCAGCGCGGGACCCCCCTACAATGAGCAGTTCTTC.

This chain connects TRBV11-2 to TRBJ1-1, with 7 bases matching TRBD1. From germline, CDR1 is SGHAT and CDR2 FQNNGV. Trimming removed 4 bases from V and 5 bases from J; junction bases left unmatched: 16. This CDR3 contains 17 residues. CDR3 amino acids: CASSSLKGGRLGTEAFF. DNA of the CDR3: TGTGCCAGCAGCTCTCTCAAAGGGGGCCGTTTGGGAACTGAAGCTTTCTTT. The variable domain in full, with the rest retrieved from reference TRBV11-2 and TRBJ1-1, is EAGVAQSPRYKIIEKRQSVAFWCNPISGHATLYWYQQILGQGPKLLIQFQNNGVVDDSQLPKDRFSAERLKGVDSTLKIQPAKLEDSAVYLCASSSLKGGRLGTEAFFGQGTRLTVV.

V gene TRBV12-5 combines with J gene TRBJ1-5, with 8 bases identical to TRBD1. Trimming cost V 4 bases and J 4 bases; bases outside gene matches: 9. Looked up from germline, CDR1 is LGHNT and CDR2 is FRNRAP. CDR3 length: 16 amino acids. Here the CDR3 reads CASGSTGTGPNQPQHF. The CDR3 nucleotides are TGTGCTAGTGGTTCCACCGGGACAGGACCTAATCAGCCCCAGCATTTT.

The chain couples TRBV7-9 to TRBJ1-2; D gene uncertain. CDR1 and CDR2 (germline): SEHNR, FQNEAQ (reference sequence). The CDR3 sequence is 15 residues long. Trimming removed 2 bases at V and 5 bases at J, with 15 bases between. The CDR3 nucleotides read TGTGCCAGCAGCTTAAACGGAGGTCAAGGTTATGGCTACACCTTC. Amino acid sequence: CASSLNGGQGYGYTF.

J is TRBJ2-7 and V is TRBV9; 11 nucleotides align to TRBD1. The CDR3 is made up of 13 amino acids. With 4 bases clipped from V and 9 bases from J, the junction kept 6 bases outside the gene matches. CDR1 and CDR2 (germline): SGDLS, YYNGEE. The CDR3 protein is CASSLGQGDWQYF. CDR3 sequence (DNA): TGTGCCAGCAGCCTGGGACAGGGGGATTGGCAGTACTTC.

V usage is TRBV25-1 and J usage is TRBJ2-5; 8 nucleotides line up with TRBD1. The germline CDR1 and CDR2 sequences are MGHDK and SYGVNS. Unmatched junction bases numbered 9, after V lost 10 bases and J lost 2 bases. This CDR3 spans 14 amino acids. CDR3 in amino acids: CATEQGDLQETQYF. In DNA, the CDR3 is TGTGCCACCGAACAGGGGGACCTACAAGAGACCCAGTACTTC. The whole variable domain, filled in from reference TRBV25-1 and TRBJ2-5, reads EADIYQTPRYLVIGTGKKITLECSQTMGHDKMYWYQQDPGMELHLIHYSYGVNSTEKGDLSSESTVSRIRTEHFPLTLESARPSHTSQYLCATEQGDLQETQYFGPGTRLLVL.

The chain has TRBV5-6 and TRBJ2-3; perhaps TRBD2 as D (6 bases). The CDR3 spans 15 residues. CDR1 and CDR2 (germline): SGHDT, YYEEEE. The V gene lost 3 bases and the J gene lost 9 bases, with 20 bases spanning the gap. The DNA of the CDR3 is TGTGCCAGCAGCTCCGGGAGTTTCAGAGAAGGGACGCAGTATTTT. It yields the protein CASSSGSFREGTQYF.

The chain links TRBV11-2 to TRBJ2-7, with 7 bases aligning to TRBD1. V lost 5 bases and J lost 4; bases outside the gene matches: 23. The CDR3 has 19 residues. Germline V lookup: CDR1 SGHAT, CDR2 FQNNGV. CDR3 nucleotides: TGTGCCAGCAGCCACGAGGGGACAGAGGCCTTGGGGTGGAGATACGAGCAGTACTTC. Translation gives CASSHEGTEALGWRYEQYF.

This rearrangement joins TRBV19 to TRBJ2-7; 9 bases align to TRBD1. CDR3 length: 15 amino acids. Germline lookup yields CDR1 LNHDA and CDR2 SQIVND (reference sequence). Trimming cost V 5 bases and J 10 bases; bases outside gene matches: 15. DNA for the CDR3: TGTGCCAGTAGTCGATCGGACAGGGGCCCGTTCGGACAGTACTTC. Its translation is CASSRSDRGPFGQYF.

The CDR3 coding sequence is TGTGCTAGTGGTTTCGTGGCTCTGGGAGGGGTGCGCTATGGCTACACCTTC. This codes for CASGFVALGGVRYGYTF. This chain joins TRBV12-5 and TRBJ1-2; D perhaps matches TRBD1 (5 bases). The V end lost 3 bases, the J end lost 4 bases, and 21 bases lay between the germline ends. The germline V gene encodes CDR1 LGHNT and CDR2 FRNRAP. The CDR3 has 17 amino acids.

V is TRBV15 and J is TRBJ1-4, with D hard to call. Trimming pared 0 bases from V and 4 bases from J, leaving 3 bases between. The CDR3 is made up of 13 amino acids. Germline V gene data show CDR1 as LNHNV and CDR2 as YYDKDF (reference sequence). CDR3 DNA sequence: TGTGCCACCAGCAGAGATATTAATGAAAAACTGTTTTTT. It translates to CATSRDINEKLFF.

The chain has TRBV19 and TRBJ2-3; maybe TRBD2 (5 bases). The V gene's germline CDR1 is LNHDA and CDR2 SQIVND (reference sequence). V lost 0 bases and J lost 2, with 9 bases in between. The CDR3 contains 15 residues. CDR3 nucleotide sequence: TGTGCCAGTAGTATAGAGGTCGGGGTCACAGATACGCAGTATTTT. It encodes CASSIEVGVTDTQYF.

A single count supports this clone. The genes are TRBV6-4 and TRBJ1-6; TRBD1 aligns across 8 bases. CDR3 length equals 15 residues. CDR1 is MRHNA, CDR2 SNTAGT, per germline. V lost 3 bases, J lost 7 bases, and 5 bases stayed unmatched. The CDR3 DNA reads as TGTGCCAGCAGTGAATCGGGACAGGAGAATTCACCCCTCCACTTT. It encodes CASSESGQENSPLHF.

V gene TRBV30 combines with J gene TRBJ2-1; D is uncertain. The CDR3 contains 14 residues. V dropped 3 bases and J dropped 3 bases, with 12 bases sitting between them. Germline loops: CDR1 GTSNPN, CDR2 SVGIG (reference sequence). The CDR3 reads CAWRNPHSYNEQFF. CDR3 in DNA: TGTGCCTGGAGGAACCCTCACAGCTACAATGAGCAGTTCTTC.

This rearrangement joins TRBV18 to TRBJ1-1; no clear D gene. The CDR3 consists of 13 residues. Germline V gives CDR1 KGHSH, CDR2 LQKENI. Trimming stripped 10 bases from V and 0 bases from J, with 12 bases between. This CDR3 reads CATNPGMNTEAFF. Here the CDR3 DNA reads TGTGCCACCAATCCGGGAATGAACACTGAAGCTTTCTTT.